Included here is one TCR beta chain sequence, with context. Its antigen is currently unknown. The CDR3 is made up of 13 amino acids. The germline gives CDR1 SEHNR, CDR2 FQNEAQ (reference sequence). With 4 bases removed from V and 2 bases from J, the gap between germline ends came to 7 bases. This sample was included in a study of radiation and T cells in renal cell carcinoma. Sequencing was performed with immunoSEQ multiplex PCR; in TCRdb, only in-frame clones are kept and a portion is missing. The sample has roughly 160,000 clones; around 89% are singletons. Regarding the study as a whole: In blood, top tumor clones expanded by 2 weeks, shrinking by 4.

Time point reported: blood 4 weeks post-SBRT, at nephrectomy. Treatment denoted: 15 Gy SBRT to primary tumor, nephrectomy 4 weeks later. Nephrectomy followed 15 Gy stereotactic body radiation by 4 weeks. Radiation-treated patients gave blood at baseline, week 2 and week 4. This specimen was blood, taken from a patient whose treatment included radiotherapy and nephrectomy. The clonotype was recovered from a woman between 50 and 59 years old with renal cell carcinoma. The chain combines TRBV7-9 with TRBJ2-3; D possibly corresponds to TRBD1 (5 bases). The CDR3 loop is CASSSQVTDTQYF. CDR3 sequence (DNA): TGTGCCAGCAGCTCACAGGTCACAGATACGCAGTATTTT.